The 7 T cell receptor beta chains in this list originate from one sample, sequenced in a study of technical replicates of blood from a handful of donors (TCRdb year 2017). Libraries were made using the immunoSEQ multiplex PCR assay. Held by TCRdb, this immuneACCESS table contains in-frame sequences only and omits some clones. Under half of the omission traces to an unresolved V gene where checked; the cause of the rest is unknown. For this sample the table gives about 94,000 clones, of which around 95% were detected only once. Of the sample, 0.2% to 0.25% is held by the ten largest clones. Specimen: T cells isolated from PBMCs. Receptor source: a human donor in good health.

V is TRBV7-3 and J is TRBJ2-1; 9 positions agree with TRBD1. From germline, CDR1 is SGHTA and CDR2 FQGTGA. The CDR3 is 15 residues long. The junction had 8 bases not matched to a gene; V was cut back by 3 bases and J by 8 bases. The CDR3, as DNA: TGTGCCAGCAGCTTCCTCGGGACAGGGTACGATGAGCAGTTCTTC. As protein: CASSFLGTGYDEQFF.

The chain employs TRBV6-6 and TRBJ2-7, with 9 bases lining up with TRBD1. Germline-derived CDR1 and CDR2 are MNHNY and SVGAGI (reference sequence). The CDR3 has 13 residues. Losses at the gene ends were 6 bases for V and 7 bases for J; bases not matched to a gene: 7. CDR3 residues: CASSLDRGDEQYF. The CDR3 DNA reads TGTGCCAGCAGCCTAGACAGGGGGGATGAGCAGTACTTC.

This sequence joins TRBV2 and TRBJ1-2; possibly TRBD1 for D (5 bases). Deletions cut 10 bases from V and 6 bases from J, with 18 bases between. Germline CDR1 reads SNHLY; CDR2 reads FYNNEI. This CDR3 is built from 13 residues. The CDR3 bases are TGTGCCATCATATCGGGGGGGTTCAATGGCTACACCTTC. Its translation is CAIISGGFNGYTF.

The V and J genes are TRBV6-1 and TRBJ2-4; 8 bases align to TRBD1. This CDR3 has 12 amino acids. Trimming took 7 bases from V and 8 from J; bases not matched to a gene: 4. Germline CDR1 MNHNS, CDR2 SASEGT. DNA for the CDR3: TGTGCCAGCACGGGACAGGTTGACATTCAGTACTTC. As protein: CASTGQVDIQYF.

The chain couples TRBV11-2 to TRBJ1-1; possible D gene TRBD1, 6 bases. This CDR3 has 15 amino acids. Trimming took off 5 bases at V and 2 bases at J, with 15 bases between the two ends. Germline-derived CDR1 and CDR2 are SGHAT and FQNNGV. CDR3 sequence (DNA): TGTGCCAGCAGCCGAAACAGGGCCCTCAACACTGAAGCTTTCTTT. Its translation: CASSRNRALNTEAFF.

The chain carries TRBV5-1 and TRBJ2-1; possibly TRBD1 for D (6 bases). The germline V and J ends were trimmed by 4 bases and 0 bases, with 14 bases remaining between them. Germline V lookup: CDR1 SGHRS, CDR2 YFSETQ. The CDR3 is 16 residues long. The CDR3 DNA is TGCGCCAGCAGCGTGACAGGTTCCAGCTCCTACAATGAGCAGTTCTTC. Protein sequence: CASSVTGSSSYNEQFF. Combining the CDR3 with reference TRBV5-1 and TRBJ2-1 gives the whole variable domain KAGVTQTPRYLIKTRGQQVTLSCSPISGHRSVSWYQQTPGQGLQFLFEYFSETQRNKGNFPGRFSGRQFSNSRSEMNVSTLELGDSALYLCASSVTGSSSYNEQFFGPGTRLTVL.

The chain combines TRBV5-8 with TRBJ1-1; 10 bases fit TRBD1. The germline V gene has CDR1 SGHTS and CDR2 YDEGEE. This CDR3 comprises 16 residues. Trimming took 4 bases from V and 5 from J; bases not matched to a gene: 11. The CDR3 DNA is TGTGCCAGCAGCCCATCTTCGGGACAGGGGACAACTGAAGCTTTCTTT. Protein: CASSPSSGQGTTEAFF. Combining the CDR3 with reference TRBV5-8 and TRBJ1-1 gives the whole variable domain EAGVTQSPTHLIKTRGQQATLRCSPISGHTSVYWYQQALGLGLQFLLWYDEGEERNRGNFPPRFSGRQFPNYSSELNVNALELEDSALYLCASSPSSGQGTTEAFFGQGTRLTVV.